Listed below are T cell receptor beta chains from one sample, sequenced in a study of post-analysis software for immune sequencing data. TCRdb re-called the PCR reads with MiXCR, one entry per CDR3 protein. The sample includes over 300,000 distinct CDR3 sequences, 30% to 45% of them seen just once. The specimen sequenced was blood. These TCRs come from a girl aged 5 to 17 with multiple sclerosis. Both conserved end residues are part of each CDR3. A D gene is named only where the DNA matches it firmly. A clone size is listed for some rows: how often the clone was seen (once, few, many), or a class if it is expanded.

TRBJ2-6	TRBD1	-	TRBV9	TGTGCCAGCAGCGTAGGGACAGGGGGCTCTGGGGCCAACGTCCTGACTTTC	CASSVGTGGSGANVLTF
TRBJ2-7	-	-	TRBV28	TGTGCCAGCCGGAGGAGGGAGGCCGAGCAGTACTTC	CASRRREAEQYF
TRBJ2-1	TRBD2	once	TRBV6-1	TGTGCCAGCGACCGGGACTACACCTACAATGAGCAGTTCTTC	CASDRDYTYNEQFF
TRBJ1-2	TRBD1	few	TRBV28	TGTGCCAGCAGTCTGGGACAGCGTAATGGCTACACCTTC	CASSLGQRNGYTF
TRBJ2-1	-	few	TRBV24-1	TGTGCCACCAGTGGCGGACAAAATGAGCAGTTCTTC	CATSGGQNEQFF
TRBJ2-1	TRBD2	-	TRBV10-3	TGTGCCATCAGGAGCGGGGGGGCCGGCCATGAGCAGTTCTTC	CAIRSGGAGHEQFF
TRBJ2-1	-	-	TRBV7-2	TGTGCCACCTCCGATCAGGCGGGGGCGGAGGAGCAGTTCTTC	CATSDQAGAEEQFF
TRBJ2-7	TRBD1	-	TRBV4-3	TGCGCCAGCAGCCGAGAATCCGGGACAGGCTCCTACGAGCAGTACTTC	CASSRESGTGSYEQYF
TRBJ1-5	TRBD1	few	TRBV5-1	TGCGCCAGCAGTTGGACAGGCGAGAGCAATCAGCCCCAGCATTTT	CASSWTGESNQPQHF
TRBJ2-7	-	few	TRBV4-3	TGCGCCAGCAGCCAAGCGCGGGGAGAGATTTTCGAGCAGTACTTC	CASSQARGEIFEQYF
TRBJ2-5	TRBD1	-	TRBV12-3/TRBV12-4	TGTACCAGCAGTTTAAAGGGGGCTGGGGAGACCCAGTACTTC	CTSSLKGAGETQYF
TRBJ2-7	TRBD1	few	TRBV20-1	TGCAGTGCTAGAGGGGACAGGGGCTTTTACGAGCAGTACTTC	CSARGDRGFYEQYF
TRBJ2-4	TRBD1	few	TRBV6-2/TRBV6-3	TGTGCCAGCAGGAGACAGGGGGCGACGAAAAACATTCAGTACTTC	CASRRQGATKNIQYF
TRBJ2-3	TRBD1	few	TRBV4-1	TGCGCCAGCAGCCAAGCGGCCGGGACAGGGGAGGGAGATACGCAGTATTTT	CASSQAAGTGEGDTQYF
TRBJ1-3	-	once	TRBV6-2/TRBV6-3	TGTGCCAGTAACCTGGGACCGGACGGAAACACCATATATTTT	CASNLGPDGNTIYF
TRBJ2-5	-	few	TRBV12-3/TRBV12-4	TGTGCCAGCAGTTTCCACGGACTCCCTGAGACCCAGTACTTC	CASSFHGLPETQYF
TRBJ1-6	-	-	TRBV20-1	TGCAGTGCTAGAGTACGGGATGCTAATTCACCCCTCCACTTT	CSARVRDANSPLHF
TRBJ1-1	TRBD1	few	TRBV12-3/TRBV12-4	TGTGCCAGCAGTCCCTCAGGGGGCGCGGGCGAAGCTTTCTTT	CASSPSGGAGEAFF
TRBJ2-5	-	-	TRBV11-1	TGTGCCAGCAAAACACAGGTCACCCAAGAGACCCAGTACTTC	CASKTQVTQETQYF
TRBJ2-7	-	many	TRBV7-9	TGTGCCAGCAGCTTAAGTGGCGAGCAGTACTTC	CASSLSGEQYF
TRBJ2-1	-	few	TRBV12-5	TGTGCTAGTGGACCCTCCTACAATGAGCAGTTCTTC	CASGPSYNEQFF
TRBJ2-7	-	-	TRBV9	TGTGCCAGCAGCGTAGATCGGGGTAGCGACGAGCAGTACTTC	CASSVDRGSDEQYF
TRBJ1-2	-	many	TRBV20-1	TGCAGTGCTAGCGTGAGGGGAGGGGATGGCTACACCTTC	CSASVRGGDGYTF
TRBJ2-1	-	-	TRBV12-3/TRBV12-4	TGTGCCAGCAGTTTCTCAGCCCTGGTCAATGAGCAGTTCTTC	CASSFSALVNEQFF
TRBJ2-3	-	-	TRBV12-3/TRBV12-4	TGTGCCAGCAGTTCCCCTACAGATACGCAGTATTTT	CASSSPTDTQYF
TRBJ1-2	-	-	TRBV9	TGTGCCAGCAGCCAGAGGGACTATGGCTACACCTTC	CASSQRDYGYTF
TRBJ1-1	-	-	TRBV7-2	TGTGCCAGCAGCTTAGTGGGGCGGGGCGACACTGAAGCTTTCTTT	CASSLVGRGDTEAFF
TRBJ2-1	-	-	TRBV29-1	TGCAGCGTTGAATTTTTAACAGGGAACTACAATGGGCAGTTCTTC	CSVEFLTGNYNGQFF
TRBJ2-3	TRBD2	-	TRBV10-1	TGCGCCAGCAGTGGAAAGCGGGGGGGCGGGACAGATACGCAGTATTTT	CASSGKRGGGTDTQYF
TRBJ2-3	-	-	TRBV9	TGTGCCAGCAGCCAAGGAGCGATCAGCACAGATACGCAGTATTTT	CASSQGAISTDTQYF
TRBJ1-2	-	many	TRBV12-5	TGTGCTAGTGCCTCTGTCAGTAACTATGGCTACACCTTC	CASASVSNYGYTF
TRBJ2-1	TRBD2	few	TRBV24-1	TGTGCCACCAACCCGGGACTAGCGGGGGACAATGAGCAGTTCTTC	CATNPGLAGDNEQFF
TRBJ2-7	-	-	TRBV7-8	TGTGCCAGCAGCTTCGACCCGGTCGAATCGAGGGAGCAGTACTTC	CASSFDPVESREQYF
TRBJ2-7	TRBD1	-	TRBV5-6	TGTGCCAGCAGCTTGAGGACAGGGGTCTACAATGAGCAGTACTTC	CASSLRTGVYNEQYF
TRBJ1-1	-	many	TRBV7-9	TGTGCCAGCAGTCAACAGGGGAACACTGAAGCTTTCTTT	CASSQQGNTEAFF